These 26 T cell receptor beta chains share one sample of origin, sequenced in a study of shared clonotypes between healthy human individuals. Sequencing used immunoSEQ multiplex PCR; TCRdb keeps in-frame clones, though not all of them. The table includes roughly 2.1 million clones, under 95% detected once. Cells designated naive CD8 were CD45RO-negative and were positively selected for CCR7, with terminally differentiated effector memory CD45RA+ cells excluded. Source material: naive CD8+ T cells from PBMCs. The receptor set was obtained from a man younger than 35 in good health. Some clones in this sample may be carry-over from other donors' samples.

The rearrangement links TRBV29-1 to TRBJ2-7; D is ambiguous. V dropped 0 bases and J dropped 3 bases, with 12 bases sitting between them. The CDR3 is made up of 14 amino acids. Germline V gene sequence: CDR1 SQVTM, CDR2 ANQGSEA. The CDR3 bases are TGCAGCGTTGAAGATCGTGGCAGTCGCTACGAGCAGTACTTC. It encodes CSVEDRGSRYEQYF.

This sequence joins TRBV7-8 and TRBJ2-1, with 8 bases aligning to TRBD2. This CDR3 spans 16 amino acids. Trimming at V came to 0 bases and at J to 3 bases, leaving 4 bases not matched to a gene. Germline CDR1 is SGHVS and CDR2 is FQNEAQ. CDR3 nucleotides: TGTGCCAGCAGCTTAGCGTTAACTAGCGGCTACAATGAGCAGTTCTTC. As protein: CASSLALTSGYNEQFF.

This clone has just one count. The chain is built from TRBV4-1 and TRBJ1-4, with 11 nucleotides matching TRBD1. CDR1 is MGHRA and CDR2 is YSYEKL in the germline V gene. The length of the CDR3 is 15 residues. Unmatched junction bases numbered 0, after V lost 0 bases and J lost 6 bases. The CDR3 loop reads CASSQEGQGDEKLFF. CDR3 bases: TGCGCCAGCAGCCAAGAGGGACAGGGGGATGAAAAACTGTTTTTT.

V gene TRBV11-3 combines with J gene TRBJ2-1; 9 bases are a match to TRBD1. V gave up 5 bases and J gave up 7 bases; unmatched junction bases: 9. The germline V gene encodes CDR1 SGHNT and CDR2 YENEEA. CDR3 length equals 15 residues. CDR3 coding DNA: TGTGCCAGCAGCCCCGGTCGGACAGGGGAGAATGAGCAGTTCTTC. This encodes CASSPGRTGENEQFF.

The gene calls are TRBV11-2 and TRBJ1-4; 7 bases match TRBD1. The length of the CDR3 is 14 residues. The germline V gene encodes CDR1 SGHAT and CDR2 FQNNGV. With 3 bases clipped from V and 5 bases from J, the junction kept 3 bases outside the gene matches. The CDR3 region has the DNA TGTGCCAGCAGCTTTACACAGGGGAATGAAAAACTGTTTTTT. As protein: CASSFTQGNEKLFF.

The V and J genes are TRBV7-9 and TRBJ2-7, with 16 bases matching TRBD2. The CDR3 sequence is 16 residues long. V lost 6 bases and J lost 5; bases outside the gene matches: 7. CDR1 SEHNR and CDR2 FQNEAQ come from the germline V gene (reference sequence). This CDR3 is CASSLGLAGGPDEQYF. Here the CDR3 DNA reads TGTGCCAGCAGTTTGGGACTAGCGGGAGGGCCAGACGAGCAGTACTTC.

V is TRBV5-4 and J is TRBJ2-1; 13 nucleotides agree with TRBD2. Germline CDR1 and CDR2: SGHNT and YYREEE (reference sequence). The V and J ends lost 0 bases and 0 bases, in that order; junction bases with no gene match: 6. The CDR3 spans 19 residues. The DNA for the CDR3 is TGTGCCAGCAGCTTGGCGGGACTAGCGGGATCGAGCTCCTACAATGAGCAGTTCTTC. This translates into CASSLAGLAGSSSYNEQFF.

The count of this clone is one. The chain has TRBV7-8 and TRBJ2-1; the D gene is possibly TRBD2 (6 bases). V shed 5 bases and J shed 7 bases, with 18 bases lying between them. Germline CDR1 and CDR2: SGHVS and FQNEAQ. The CDR3 contains 15 residues. The CDR3 is CASSPEEGSRNEQFF. CDR3 sequence (DNA): TGTGCCAGCAGCCCGGAGGAGGGGTCGCGTAATGAGCAGTTCTTC.

The chain combines TRBV10-3 with TRBJ2-1; no reliable D call. Germline lookup yields CDR1 ENHRY and CDR2 SYGVKD. Trimming removed 2 bases from V and 9 bases from J, with 14 bases in between. This CDR3 has 14 residues. The CDR3 DNA sequence: TGTGCCATCAGTGAGGCCCCACAGTCGGGTGAGCAGTTCTTC. The encoded protein is CAISEAPQSGEQFF.

This clone was seen a few times. V gene TRBV27 combines with J gene TRBJ2-2; the D gene is possibly TRBD2 (6 bases). The germline V and J ends were trimmed by 5 bases and 7 bases, with 23 bases remaining between them. This CDR3 spans 17 amino acids. Germline loops: CDR1 MNHEY, CDR2 SMNVEV (reference sequence). CDR3 coding DNA: TGTGCCAGCAGTCTCATCCGCCGGGGGACGAGGGACGGGGAGCTGTTTTTT. This codes for CASSLIRRGTRDGELFF.

V usage is TRBV9 and J usage is TRBJ2-2; 11 bases map to TRBD2. The CDR3 totals 18 residues. The germline V gene encodes CDR1 SGDLS and CDR2 YYNGEE. J was trimmed by 0 bases and V by 4 bases; bases with no gene match: 8. Here the CDR3 reads CASSPPGTSGPNTGELFF. The CDR3 nucleotides read TGTGCCAGCAGCCCCCCCGGGACTAGCGGACCGAACACCGGGGAGCTGTTTTTT.

This rearrangement joins TRBV28 to TRBJ1-2; D unresolved. V was shortened by 5 bases and J by 4 bases, with 14 bases between the two germline ends. This CDR3 is built from 14 residues. Germline CDR1 is MDHEN and CDR2 is SYDVKM. The CDR3 DNA is TGTGCCAGCAGTCCCCGGACGCAGAGCTATGGCTACACCTTC. Residues: CASSPRTQSYGYTF.

V and J are TRBV28 and TRBJ2-7; perhaps TRBD1 as D (5 bases). Looked up from germline, CDR1 is MDHEN and CDR2 is SYDVKM. The CDR3 totals 14 residues. Trimming took 6 bases from V and 0 from J, leaving 12 bases between them. The CDR3 spells CASRTVKFSYEQYF. The CDR3 DNA is TGTGCCAGCAGGACAGTCAAGTTCTCCTACGAGCAGTACTTC.

V gene TRBV19 combines with J gene TRBJ2-1; 10 bases are shared with TRBD2. Looked up from germline, CDR1 is LNHDA and CDR2 is SQIVND (reference sequence). Losses at the gene ends were 6 bases for V and 3 bases for J; bases not matched to a gene: 8. This CDR3 is built from 16 residues. The CDR3 bases are TGTGCCAGTAGCCCACTAGCGGGATTGGACTACAATGAGCAGTTCTTC. The encoded protein is CASSPLAGLDYNEQFF. Supplemented by reference TRBV19 and TRBJ2-1, the full variable domain reads DGGITQSPKYLFRKEGQNVTLSCEQNLNHDAMYWYRQDPGQGLRLIYYSQIVNDFQKGDIAEGYSVSREKKESFPLTVTSAQKNPTAFYLCASSPLAGLDYNEQFFGPGTRLTVL.

On this clone itself: The junction departs from the called germline gene at one end, perhaps through a read error. This chain connects TRBV10-3 to TRBJ2-4, with 9 bases identical to TRBD2. Looked up from germline, CDR1 is ENHRY and CDR2 is SYGVKD. The CDR3 runs 14 residues. In DNA, the CDR3 is TGTGCCATCAGTGAGTCGACTAGTACTAGCGGGCTACACTTC. Its translation is CAISESTSTSGLHF.

This clone has just one count. The same CDR3 also results from other DNA sequences found in this sample. This chain uses TRBV5-4 with TRBJ2-2, with D unclear. Germline lookup yields CDR1 SGHNT and CDR2 YYREEE (reference sequence). The CDR3 is 12 amino acids. V was clipped by 5 bases and J by 0 bases, with 2 bases between them. This chain's CDR3 is CASSSNTGELFF. CDR3 DNA sequence: TGTGCCAGCAGTTCGAACACCGGGGAGCTGTTTTTT.

The rearrangement joins TRBV7-9 to TRBJ2-7; the match to TRBD2 covers 8 bases. The germline V gene encodes CDR1 SEHNR and CDR2 FQNEAQ (reference sequence). The CDR3 spans 15 residues. V lost 1 base, J lost 5 bases, and 7 bases stayed unmatched. For the CDR3, the DNA is TGTGCCAGCAGCTTAGGCCAGCGGGAGTTCGACGAGCAGTACTTC. Translated: CASSLGQREFDEQYF.

V and J are TRBV15 and TRBJ1-4; possible D gene TRBD1, 6 bases. Germline V lookup: CDR1 LNHNV, CDR2 YYDKDF (reference sequence). The CDR3 has 15 amino acids. The V end lost 3 bases, the J end lost 8 bases, and 16 bases lay between the germline ends. CDR3 sequence reads: CATSRKLQGSEKLFF. DNA for the CDR3: TGTGCCACCAGCAGGAAGCTACAGGGAAGCGAAAAACTGTTTTTT. Using reference TRBV15 and TRBJ1-4 for the parts outside the CDR3, the full variable domain is DAMVIQNPRYQVTQFGKPVTLSCSQTLNHNVMYWYQQKSSQAPKLLFHYYDKDFNNEADTPDNFQSRRPNTSFCFLDIRSPGLGDTAMYLCATSRKLQGSEKLFFGSGTQLSVL.

This clone was seen a single time. The rearrangement joins TRBV14 to TRBJ2-7; 11 positions agree with TRBD1. V lost 2 bases and J lost 5; bases outside the gene matches: 11. Germline CDR1 reads SGHDN; CDR2 reads FVKESK. The CDR3 has 17 residues. The CDR3 is CASSQLGQGDWGDEQYF. CDR3 nucleotide sequence: TGTGCCAGCAGCCAATTGGGACAGGGGGACTGGGGCGACGAGCAGTACTTC.

About this clone itself: This same CDR3 is encoded by further DNA sequences in the sample. This chain joins TRBV19 and TRBJ2-7; a possible D gene is TRBD2 (8 bases). The germline gives CDR1 LNHDA, CDR2 SQIVND (reference sequence). Trimming removed 3 bases at V and 0 bases at J, with 12 bases between. There are 15 residues in the CDR3. CDR3 coding DNA: TGTGCCAGTAGTATCGGGAGGGGGCCCTCCTACGAGCAGTACTTC. It encodes CASSIGRGPSYEQYF.

Regarding this clone: At the DNA level, this CDR3 is encoded by other sequences in the same sample as well. In DNA, the CDR3 is TGTGCCAGTCAGGACAGGGGATCCTACGAGCAGTACTTC. It codes for CASQDRGSYEQYF. The chain is built from TRBV19 and TRBJ2-7; 9 nucleotides agree with TRBD1. The CDR3 sequence is 13 residues long. V trimming: 8 bases; J trimming: 1 base; junction bases outside the gene matches: 3. CDR1 and CDR2 from the germline V gene are LNHDA and SQIVND (reference sequence).

This clone showed up just once. V and J are TRBV27 and TRBJ2-7, with D perhaps matching TRBD1 or TRBD2 (5 bases each). The CDR3 length is 14 residues. Germline loops: CDR1 MNHEY, CDR2 SMNVEV (reference sequence). V was clipped by 3 bases and J by 5 bases, with 14 bases between them. The CDR3 coding sequence is TGTGCCAGCAGTTTGATGGGACCCCTACACGAGCAGTACTTC. It is translated as CASSLMGPLHEQYF.

This rearrangement joins TRBV19 to TRBJ1-4, with no clear D. The germline V gene has CDR1 LNHDA and CDR2 SQIVND (reference sequence). V lost 3 bases and J 1 base, leaving 12 bases between the germline ends. This CDR3 has 16 residues. Written as DNA, the CDR3 is TGTGCCAGTAGTATTTGGTTAACAGTAACTAATGAAAAACTGTTTTTT. Translation gives CASSIWLTVTNEKLFF.

In this sample, this clone turned up a few times. This chain uses TRBV19 with TRBJ1-1; no clear D. The CDR3 is 13 amino acids. The germline gives CDR1 LNHDA, CDR2 SQIVND (reference sequence). V was trimmed by 9 bases and J by 0 bases, leaving 11 bases between them. CDR3 nucleotides: TGTGCCAGCGTTGGCGGTATGAACACTGAAGCTTTCTTT. Translated: CASVGGMNTEAFF.

Notes on this clone: Other DNA sequences in this sample translate to the same CDR3. The chain couples TRBV29-1 to TRBJ2-7; no clear D. Deletions cut 0 bases from V and 3 bases from J, with 6 bases between. Germline loops: CDR1 SQVTM, CDR2 ANQGSEA. The CDR3 totals 12 residues. CDR3 region: CSVEDLGYEQYF. The CDR3, as DNA: TGCAGCGTTGAAGATCTAGGCTACGAGCAGTACTTC.

The chain is built from TRBV9 and TRBJ2-3; D gene ambiguous. CDR1 is SGDLS and CDR2 is YYNGEE in the germline V gene. The V end was cut by 6 bases, the J end by 3 bases, with 14 bases between. The CDR3 length is 14 residues. CDR3 residues: CASNNLLRTDTQYF. The CDR3 coding sequence is TGTGCCAGCAACAACCTCTTGAGAACAGATACGCAGTATTTT.